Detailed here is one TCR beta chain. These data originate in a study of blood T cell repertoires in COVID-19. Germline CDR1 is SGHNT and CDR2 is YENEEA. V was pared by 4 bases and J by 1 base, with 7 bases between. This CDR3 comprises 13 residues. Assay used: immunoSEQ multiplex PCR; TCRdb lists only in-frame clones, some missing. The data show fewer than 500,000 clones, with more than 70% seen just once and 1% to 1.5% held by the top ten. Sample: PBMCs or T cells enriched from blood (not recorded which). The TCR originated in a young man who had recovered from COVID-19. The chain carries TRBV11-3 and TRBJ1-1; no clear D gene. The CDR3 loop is CASSWASNTEAFF. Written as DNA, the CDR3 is TGTGCCAGCAGCTGGGCATCGAACACTGAAGCTTTCTTT.